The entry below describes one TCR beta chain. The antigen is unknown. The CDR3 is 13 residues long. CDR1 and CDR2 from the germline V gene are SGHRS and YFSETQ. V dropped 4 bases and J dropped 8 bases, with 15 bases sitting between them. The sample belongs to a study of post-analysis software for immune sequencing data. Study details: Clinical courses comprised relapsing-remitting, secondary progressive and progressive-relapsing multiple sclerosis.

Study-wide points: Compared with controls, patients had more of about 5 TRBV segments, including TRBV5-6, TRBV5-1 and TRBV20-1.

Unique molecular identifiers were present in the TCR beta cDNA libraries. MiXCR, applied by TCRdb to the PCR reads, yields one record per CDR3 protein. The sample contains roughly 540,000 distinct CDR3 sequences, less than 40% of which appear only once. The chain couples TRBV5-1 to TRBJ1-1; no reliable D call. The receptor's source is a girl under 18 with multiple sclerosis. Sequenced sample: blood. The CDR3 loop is CASSRVPGEEAFF. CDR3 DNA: TGCGCCAGCAGCCGTGTCCCGGGAGAAGAAGCTTTCTTT.